Listed below are T cell receptor beta chains from one sample, sequenced in a study of T cells after yellow fever vaccination. MiXCR was run by TCRdb on the 5' RACE reads, yielding one entry per CDR3 protein. The repertoire holds hundreds of thousands of distinct CDR3 sequences, around 20% seen once, with roughly a sixth in the top ten. The sample was PBMCs, taken before the yellow fever booster vaccination. The origin of the receptors is a man aged 18 to 30 who received the YFV17D yellow fever vaccine. Each CDR3 is given with its conserved first and last residue. The order of the fields is J gene, clone size, V gene, D gene, CDR3 protein. A D gene is named only where the DNA matches it firmly. Clone size is given for some rows only: seen once, a few or many times, or a class if the clone is expanded.

J: TRBJ2-2
size: many
V: TRBV9
D: NA
CDR3: CASSPRAGAGTGELFF

J: TRBJ2-1
size: few
V: TRBV9
D: NA
CDR3: CASSVGWGQANEQFF

J: TRBJ2-7
size: NA
V: TRBV2
D: TRBD1
CDR3: CASSERGTGVNEQYF

J: TRBJ2-3
size: few
V: TRBV9
D: TRBD2
CDR3: CASSVASSGDTQYF

J: TRBJ2-3
size: NA
V: TRBV12-3/TRBV12-4
D: NA
CDR3: CASSRASRTDTQYF

J: TRBJ2-2
size: many
V: TRBV5-5
D: TRBD1
CDR3: CASIPGQGTGELFF

J: TRBJ1-2
size: NA
V: TRBV6-5
D: NA
CDR3: CASSPGGLKGYTF

J: TRBJ1-2
size: few
V: TRBV10-3
D: NA
CDR3: CAISESKGDYYGYTF

J: TRBJ2-5
size: few
V: TRBV6-5
D: TRBD2
CDR3: CASSRTSRGAETQYF

J: TRBJ2-5
size: NA
V: TRBV20-1
D: NA
CDR3: CSARGGAPETQYF

J: TRBJ2-3
size: NA
V: TRBV6-2/TRBV6-3
D: NA
CDR3: CASRRFSGLSDTQYF

J: TRBJ2-5
size: NA
V: TRBV3-1
D: NA
CDR3: CASSQDTRLKTQYF

J: TRBJ1-6
size: many
V: TRBV7-2
D: NA
CDR3: CASSPMGRYSPLHF

J: TRBJ2-3
size: NA
V: TRBV9
D: NA
CDR3: CASSPSPQFGDTQYF

J: TRBJ2-1
size: few
V: TRBV5-5
D: TRBD2
CDR3: CASSLGLAVNEQFF

J: TRBJ2-7
size: NA
V: TRBV20-1
D: NA
CDR3: CSARHRNYEQYF

J: TRBJ2-4
size: NA
V: TRBV12-5
D: NA
CDR3: CASGLEAGAQQYF

J: TRBJ2-6
size: many
V: TRBV5-1
D: NA
CDR3: CASSLERQVSVLTF

J: TRBJ2-3
size: few
V: TRBV29-1
D: TRBD2
CDR3: CSDWTSGTDTQYF

J: TRBJ1-1
size: few
V: TRBV5-5
D: NA
CDR3: CASSLGDGTNTEAFF

J: TRBJ1-1
size: NA
V: TRBV20-1
D: TRBD1
CDR3: CSARSWTGLTEAFF

J: TRBJ2-1
size: few
V: TRBV5-4
D: TRBD1
CDR3: CASSPRTGRSSYNEQFF

J: TRBJ2-5
size: NA
V: TRBV6-5
D: TRBD2
CDR3: CASSYSGGTAETQYF

J: TRBJ1-2
size: few
V: TRBV15
D: NA
CDR3: CATSPDRSYGYTF

J: TRBJ2-1
size: few
V: TRBV7-2
D: NA
CDR3: CASSLVSYENEQFF

J: TRBJ2-1
size: few
V: TRBV11-2
D: NA
CDR3: CASSLVGGGGEQFF

J: TRBJ2-1
size: NA
V: TRBV5-4
D: NA
CDR3: CASTYGQADNEQFF

J: TRBJ1-1
size: NA
V: TRBV6-1
D: NA
CDR3: CASSERQGNTEAFF

J: TRBJ2-3
size: few
V: TRBV7-2
D: NA
CDR3: CASSSPNSDTQYF

J: TRBJ2-5
size: few
V: TRBV27
D: NA
CDR3: CASSFGGPWETQYF

J: TRBJ2-3
size: NA
V: TRBV6-5
D: NA
CDR3: CASRRTGTDTQYF

J: TRBJ2-3
size: few
V: TRBV5-8
D: TRBD2
CDR3: CASSLVGTSGGAGDTQYF

J: TRBJ2-3
size: NA
V: TRBV10-3
D: NA
CDR3: CAISERGLQDTQYF

J: TRBJ2-5
size: few
V: TRBV7-8
D: TRBD2
CDR3: CASSLVPSGGVQYF

J: TRBJ1-5
size: NA
V: TRBV4-1
D: NA
CDR3: CASSQDRGSNQPQHF

J: TRBJ2-7
size: NA
V: TRBV4-1
D: TRBD1
CDR3: CASSPGTGQTPPDSSEQYF

J: TRBJ1-4
size: few
V: TRBV7-2
D: NA
CDR3: CASSLSMGEKLFF

J: TRBJ2-5
size: few
V: TRBV7-2
D: TRBD1
CDR3: CASSIQGHQETQYF

J: TRBJ1-1
size: many
V: TRBV10-2
D: NA
CDR3: CASGRAEAFF

J: TRBJ1-2
size: few
V: TRBV5-1
D: TRBD1
CDR3: CASSRTGDSAMRGYTF

J: TRBJ1-1
size: NA
V: TRBV11-1
D: NA
CDR3: CASRDGLNTEAFF

J: TRBJ1-2
size: NA
V: TRBV5-1
D: NA
CDR3: CASSLGPARHYGYTF

J: TRBJ1-1
size: NA
V: TRBV7-2
D: NA
CDR3: CASSEAANTEAFF

J: TRBJ1-2
size: NA
V: TRBV6-6
D: NA
CDR3: CAGDHRASSYGYTF

J: TRBJ2-5
size: few
V: TRBV7-2
D: NA
CDR3: CASSPRPDTAQETQYF

J: TRBJ2-5
size: few
V: TRBV6-2/TRBV6-3
D: NA
CDR3: CASSAQGGRETQYF

J: TRBJ2-3
size: many
V: TRBV4-3
D: NA
CDR3: CASSQDSLDTQYF

J: TRBJ2-3
size: NA
V: TRBV29-1
D: NA
CDR3: CSVQLVRADTQYF

J: TRBJ2-1
size: many
V: TRBV12-3/TRBV12-4
D: NA
CDR3: CASSLSATTYNEQFF

J: TRBJ2-7
size: NA
V: TRBV30
D: NA
CDR3: CAWSVLQSGSVEQYF

J: TRBJ1-5
size: few
V: TRBV12-3/TRBV12-4
D: NA
CDR3: CASSTSFFQPQHF

J: TRBJ2-1
size: few
V: TRBV7-9
D: NA
CDR3: CASSLISPFHEQFF

J: TRBJ2-4
size: few
V: TRBV2
D: NA
CDR3: CASSGGGLGNIQYF

J: TRBJ1-1
size: many
V: TRBV6-5
D: TRBD1
CDR3: CASTAAGGADRGAFF